The 31 T cell receptor beta chains in this list originate from one sample, sequenced in a study of blood T cell repertoires in COVID-19. Libraries were prepared by immunoSEQ multiplex PCR; TCRdb keeps only in-frame clonotypes and omits some of them. The sample holds some 180,000 clones, 85% to 90% seen once. Sequencing was performed on peripheral blood. The origin of the receptors is a woman older than 75 with COVID-19, enrolled during active disease.

This chain links TRBV7-3 with TRBJ1-1, with D unresolved. Germline CDR1 reads SGHTA; CDR2 reads FQGTGA. The CDR3 is 14 amino acids. The V and J ends lost 3 bases and 1 base respectively, with 9 bases between them. The CDR3 DNA is TGTGCCAGCAGCTTGAATCGAGGGAACACTGAAGCTTTCTTT. Protein: CASSLNRGNTEAFF.

The V call is TRBV29-1, the J call TRBJ2-1; the match to TRBD2 covers 10 bases. J gave up 9 bases and V 6 bases, and 11 bases lay outside the gene matches. The CDR3 spans 14 residues. Germline CDR1 reads SQVTM; CDR2 reads ANQGSEA. The CDR3 sequence is CSVSLAGVHSEQFF. In DNA form, the CDR3 reads TGCAGCGTGAGTCTAGCGGGAGTACATAGTGAGCAGTTCTTC.

DNA of the CDR3: TGTGCCAGCAGCCAAGCCAAGACAGGGTTAGGGGCCACTGAAGCTTTCTTT. Translated: CASSQAKTGLGATEAFF. The chain employs TRBV3-1 (or the pseudogene TRBV3-2) and TRBJ1-1; TRBD1 matches 7 bases. CDR3 size: 17 residues. Trimming at V came to 1 base and at J to 4 bases, leaving 12 bases not matched to a gene. Looked up from germline, CDR1 is LGHDT and CDR2 is YNNKEL (reference sequence).

The CDR3 protein is CASSQERQGNSPLHF. Here the CDR3 DNA reads TGTGCCAGCAGCCAAGAGAGACAGGGAAATTCACCCCTCCACTTT. The chain joins TRBV4-2 to TRBJ1-6; 7 nucleotides align to TRBD1. After removal of 0 bases from V and 7 bases from J, the junction contained 3 bases not matched to a gene. In germline, CDR1 is LGHNA, CDR2 YNFKEQ. The CDR3 totals 15 residues.

The chain joins TRBV5-1 to TRBJ1-6, with 9 bases matching TRBD1. The length of the CDR3 is 18 residues. The V and J ends lost 4 bases and 0 bases, in that order; junction bases with no gene match: 8. Germline-derived CDR1 and CDR2 are SGHRS and YFSETQ. The CDR3 sequence: CASSATGTGSSYNSPLHF. Here the CDR3 DNA reads TGCGCCAGCAGCGCGACCGGGACAGGGAGCTCCTATAATTCACCCCTCCACTTT.

The V gene is TRBV9, the J gene TRBJ2-1, with TRBD1 identical over 7 bases. The trim removed 2 bases at V and 0 bases at J, leaving 2 bases unmatched. Germline CDR1 and CDR2: SGDLS and YYNGEE. This CDR3 is 15 amino acids long. The DNA of the CDR3 is TGTGCCAGCAGCGTGGGACAGACCTCCTACAATGAGCAGTTCTTC. Encoded protein: CASSVGQTSYNEQFF.

This clone was counted a single time. V is TRBV29-1 and J is TRBJ2-2, with D possibly matching TRBD2 (6 bases). CDR1 and CDR2 from the germline V gene are SQVTM and ANQGSEA. The CDR3 covers 14 residues. V gave up 5 bases and J gave up 6 bases, with 16 bases separating them. The CDR3 here is CSVSGGGVAGELFF. CDR3 DNA sequence: TGCAGCGTTTCCGGTGGAGGGGTGGCCGGGGAGCTGTTTTTT.

This rearrangement joins TRBV28 to TRBJ1-2; tentatively, D is TRBD1 (6 bases). Germline V gives CDR1 MDHEN, CDR2 SYDVKM. Trimming removed 5 bases from V and 9 bases from J, with 16 bases in between. This CDR3 region has 13 residues. The CDR3 protein is CASSQDSPMSYTF. The CDR3 nucleotides are TGTGCCAGCAGTCAGGACAGCCCGATGAGCTACACCTTC.

CDR3 sequence reads: CASSSSSGGTYEQYF. CDR3 nucleotide sequence: TGCGCCAGCAGCTCCTCGAGCGGGGGGACCTACGAGCAGTACTTC. The chain recombines TRBV5-1 with TRBJ2-7; 9 nucleotides agree with TRBD2. The CDR3 totals 15 residues. Germline V gene sequence: CDR1 SGHRS, CDR2 YFSETQ. The V gene end was trimmed by 3 bases and the J gene end by 2 bases; junction bases not matched to a gene: 6.

CDR3 amino acids: CASSLDRGNYGYTF. The CDR3 DNA reads as TGTGCCAGCAGCTTGGACAGGGGGAACTATGGCTACACCTTC. This chain connects TRBV5-6 to TRBJ1-2; TRBD1 matches at 8 bases. The germline CDR1 and CDR2 sequences are SGHDT and YYEEEE. V trimming: 0 bases; J trimming: 2 bases; junction bases outside the gene matches: 0. The CDR3 sequence is 14 residues long.

The CDR3 reads CASSHPGTGLGEQYF. The CDR3 DNA reads TGTGCCAGCAGTCACCCCGGGACAGGGCTTGGCGAGCAGTACTTC. The chain carries TRBV25-1 and TRBJ2-7, with 9 nucleotides matching TRBD1. CDR3 length: 15 amino acids. The V gene end was trimmed by 5 bases and the J gene end by 6 bases; junction bases not matched to a gene: 11. In germline, CDR1 is MGHDK, CDR2 SYGVNS.

This rearrangement joins TRBV6-5 to TRBJ1-5, with D maybe TRBD1 (6 bases). Germline V gene lookup returns CDR1 MNHEY and CDR2 SVGAGI. This CDR3 region has 15 residues. The V end was cut by 7 bases, the J end by 0 bases, with 13 bases between. For the CDR3, the DNA is TGTGCCAGCACGGACAGTCTTTTTAGCAATCAGCCCCAGCATTTT. As protein: CASTDSLFSNQPQHF.

This clone was detected only once. This chain uses TRBV7-9 with TRBJ2-4; D remains ambiguous. Trimming cost V 1 base and J 5 bases, with 6 bases left between them. The CDR3 is 13 residues long. From germline, CDR1 is SEHNR and CDR2 FQNEAQ (reference sequence). CDR3: CASSLDTENIQYF. CDR3 bases: TGTGCCAGCAGCTTAGACACAGAAAACATTCAGTACTTC. The full variable domain, with the rest looked up from reference TRBV7-9 and TRBJ2-4, is DTGVSQNPRHKITKRGQNVTFRCDPISEHNRLYWYRQTLGQGPEFLTYFQNEAQLEKSRLLSDRFSAERPKGSFSTLEIQRTEQGDSAMYLCASSLDTENIQYFGAGTRLSVL.

This sequence joins TRBV29-1 and TRBJ1-1; D not resolved. Trimming shortened V by 5 bases and J by 5 bases, and 15 bases separated the two germline ends. Germline values: CDR1 SQVTM, CDR2 ANQGSEA. There are 13 residues in the CDR3. In DNA, the CDR3 is TGCAGCGTTCGTCTTTTTGGTCGGACTGAAGCTTTCTTT. Translating gives CSVRLFGRTEAFF.

Here the CDR3 DNA reads TGTGCCAGCATCGGGACAGCCTCCTACGAGCAGTACTTC. Protein: CASIGTASYEQYF. The chain couples TRBV6-5 to TRBJ2-7, with 7 bases matching TRBD1. This CDR3 has 13 residues. The germline V gene encodes CDR1 MNHEY and CDR2 SVGAGI. V was clipped by 7 bases and J by 0 bases; unmatched bases: 3.

This chain uses TRBV11-2 with TRBJ2-7; D uncertain. There are 15 residues in the CDR3. CDR1 and CDR2 (germline): SGHAT, FQNNGV. The ends were cut back, 0 bases at V and 3 bases at J, with 12 bases in the middle. The CDR3 sequence is CASSLDQNRFYEQYF. In DNA form, the CDR3 reads TGTGCCAGCAGCTTAGATCAAAACAGATTCTACGAGCAGTACTTC.

The chain combines TRBV11-3 with TRBJ2-1; the D is unclear. The germline V gene encodes CDR1 SGHNT and CDR2 YENEEA. Trimming shortened V by 2 bases and J by 1 base, and 6 bases separated the two germline ends. The CDR3 length is 14 residues. Here the CDR3 reads CASSLHSSYNEQFF. The CDR3 nucleotides read TGTGCCAGCAGCTTACACAGTTCCTACAATGAGCAGTTCTTC.

This clone was found a few times. The CDR3 region has the DNA TGTGCCAGCAGTTACTCTCGCGGCACCTACGAGCAGTACTTC. Encoded protein: CASSYSRGTYEQYF. The genes are TRBV6-5 and TRBJ2-7; D is ambiguous. CDR1 is MNHEY and CDR2 is SVGAGI in the germline V gene. This CDR3 region has 14 residues. Between the trimmed V and J ends, which lost 0 bases and 2 bases, there was a span of 8 bases.

The rearrangement links TRBV29-1 to TRBJ1-2; the D is unclear. From germline, CDR1 is SQVTM and CDR2 ANQGSEA. V was pared by 6 bases and J by 0 bases, with 11 bases between. CDR3 length: 13 residues. The CDR3 sequence: CSVTDIPNYGYTF. CDR3 sequence (DNA): TGCAGCGTAACCGACATTCCTAACTATGGCTACACCTTC.

This clone has only one observation. The V gene is TRBV5-1, the J gene TRBJ1-4, with 8 positions matching TRBD1. This CDR3 has 14 amino acids. Germline V gene lookup returns CDR1 SGHRS and CDR2 YFSETQ. Trimming cost V 2 bases and J 10 bases; bases outside gene matches: 7. The CDR3 region has the DNA TGCGCCAGCAGCTTACAGGGGGTTGCAGGAAAACTGTTTTTT. Its protein product is CASSLQGVAGKLFF.

The chain uses TRBV4-3 and TRBJ1-3; D might be TRBD1 (6 bases). The V end was cut by 1 base, the J end by 0 bases, with 13 bases between. CDR1 and CDR2 (germline): LGHNA, YSLEER. This CDR3 has 17 amino acids. Here the CDR3 reads CASSQGAGTSSGNTIYF. CDR3 sequence (DNA): TGCGCCAGCAGCCAAGGGGCCGGGACAAGCTCTGGAAACACCATATATTTT.

The chain links TRBV7-9 to TRBJ2-7, with 10 bases fitting TRBD1. Per the germline V gene, CDR1 is SEHNR and CDR2 is FQNEAQ (reference sequence). This CDR3 has 15 amino acids. V shed 7 bases, J shed 2 bases, and the junction held 8 bases outside the gene matches. This CDR3 reads CASTLRTGGAYEQYF. The DNA of the CDR3 is TGTGCCAGCACGTTGCGGACAGGGGGGGCCTACGAGCAGTACTTC.

Note on this clone: Other DNA sequences of this sample code for an identical CDR3. The gene calls are TRBV28 and TRBJ1-2, with 11 positions matching TRBD1. The germline gives CDR1 MDHEN, CDR2 SYDVKM. Losses at the gene ends were 8 bases for V and 5 bases for J; bases not matched to a gene: 7. The CDR3 has 14 amino acids. The CDR3 region is CASLGTGGSYGYTF. The CDR3 DNA reads as TGTGCCAGCTTAGGGACAGGGGGATCTTATGGCTACACCTTC.

The rearrangement uses TRBV29-1 and TRBJ1-1, with D maybe TRBD1 (5 bases). V lost 3 bases and J 1 base, leaving 6 bases between the germline ends. The CDR3 loop spans 12 amino acids. CDR1 SQVTM and CDR2 ANQGSEA come from the germline V gene. The CDR3 DNA reads TGCAGCGTTGACGGGGGGAACACTGAAGCTTTCTTT. Encoded protein: CSVDGGNTEAFF. The whole variable domain, remainder taken from reference TRBV29-1 and TRBJ1-1, is SAVISQKPSRDICQRGTSLTIQCQVDSQVTMMFWYRQQPGQSLTLIATANQGSEATYESGFVIDKFPISRPNLTFSTLTVSNMSPEDSSIYLCSVDGGNTEAFFGQGTRLTVV.

V gene TRBV29-1 combines with J gene TRBJ2-1; 12 bases map to TRBD2. After removal of 7 bases from V and 9 bases from J, the junction contained 13 bases not matched to a gene. This CDR3 is built from 15 residues. The germline CDR1 and CDR2 sequences are SQVTM and ANQGSEA. The CDR3 protein is CSARNLAGGRGEQFF. CDR3 nucleotides: TGCAGCGCCCGGAACCTAGCGGGAGGGCGCGGTGAGCAGTTCTTC.

The rearrangement uses TRBV28 and TRBJ2-3, with 11 bases matching TRBD2. The CDR3 consists of 16 residues. CDR1 is MDHEN and CDR2 is SYDVKM in the germline V gene. V was pared by 3 bases and J by 5 bases, with 7 bases of the junction left unmatched. The CDR3 reads CASSFVAGGPEDTQYF. The CDR3 coding sequence is TGTGCCAGCAGTTTTGTAGCGGGAGGGCCAGAAGATACGCAGTATTTT.

The V and J genes are TRBV7-9 and TRBJ1-1, with D possibly TRBD1 on 6 matching bases. Germline lookup yields CDR1 SEHNR and CDR2 FQNEAQ (reference sequence). This CDR3 contains 13 residues. The ends were cut back, 0 bases at V and 7 bases at J, with 9 bases in the middle. The CDR3, as DNA: TGTGCCAGCAGCTTAGCGGGGACAAGTGAAGCTTTCTTT. The encoded protein is CASSLAGTSEAFF.

V is TRBV19 and J is TRBJ2-1, with D uncertain. The germline CDR1 and CDR2 sequences are LNHDA and SQIVND (reference sequence). V was shortened by 1 base and J by 9 bases, with 10 bases between the two germline ends. This CDR3 spans 13 amino acids. The CDR3 region is CASSIVFSGEQFF. The CDR3, as DNA: TGTGCCAGTAGTATAGTATTTTCGGGTGAGCAGTTCTTC.

The rearrangement uses TRBV7-2 and TRBJ1-4; D gene ambiguous. Germline V lookup: CDR1 SGHTA, CDR2 FQGNSA. The CDR3 runs 13 residues. Deletions cut 2 bases from V and 7 bases from J, with 8 bases between. The CDR3 here is CASSLWEGEKLFF. The CDR3 DNA sequence: TGTGCCAGCAGCTTATGGGAGGGTGAAAAACTGTTTTTT.

The rearrangement links TRBV10-3 to TRBJ1-6, with D possibly being TRBD1 (5 bases). Trimming stripped 10 bases from V and 4 bases from J, with 11 bases between. Germline V gene data show CDR1 as ENHRY and CDR2 as SYGVKD. This CDR3 is built from 13 residues. The chain's CDR3 is CATRQNYNSPLHF. The CDR3 DNA follows: TGTGCCACCAGACAGAATTATAATTCACCCCTCCACTTT.

The chain employs TRBV9 and TRBJ2-1; tentative D call: TRBD2 (5 bases). The germline V gene encodes CDR1 SGDLS and CDR2 YYNGEE. Trimming shortened V by 0 bases and J by 7 bases, and 20 bases separated the two germline ends. The CDR3 spans 17 residues. CDR3: CASSVDLFRASGNEQFF. CDR3 DNA sequence: TGTGCCAGCAGCGTAGATCTTTTTAGGGCGTCGGGGAATGAGCAGTTCTTC.